The T cell receptor beta chain described here comes from a study of T-cell memory formation after mild COVID-19. Study outcomes and limitations: The pre-infection memory compartment contained some responding clones, suggesting cross-reactive memory joined.

MiXCR, applied by TCRdb to the 5' RACE reads, yields one record per CDR3 protein. The table lists approximately 44,000 distinct CDR3 sequences, about 7.1% of them singletons. Trimming pared 4 bases from V and 2 bases from J, leaving 12 bases between. This CDR3 region has 15 residues. Germline assignment: CDR1 KGHDR and CDR2 SFDVKD. With regard to this clonotype: The target antigen is unknown.

The clonotype comes from a young man who had mild COVID-19 (a few samples of this study predate the infection). Cell type and time point are not known. Material for sequencing was PBMCs or a T cell subset sorted from them (not recorded which). The chain recombines TRBV24-1 with TRBJ2-3; the D is unclear. CDR3 region: CATSDGRVDTDTQYF. The CDR3 nucleotides are TGTGCCACCAGTGACGGTCGTGTCGACACAGATACGCAGTATTTT.